Following are 31 T cell receptor beta chains from one sample sequenced in a study of T cell responses to AZD1222 COVID-19 vaccine. Produced via immunoSEQ multiplex PCR; TCRdb's table is partial and in-frame only. The table has some 140,000 clones, roughly 84% seen once. Here the sequenced sample was peripheral blood, taken on day 0 of AZD1222 vaccination. Source of these receptors: an adult in good health.

This clone has only a few counts. This chain connects TRBV9 to TRBJ1-6; a possible D gene is TRBD1 (5 bases). The germline V and J ends were trimmed by 3 bases and 8 bases, with 18 bases remaining between them. CDR1 is SGDLS, CDR2 YYNGEE, per germline. This CDR3 is built from 16 residues. The CDR3 reads CASSAEGQAGYSPLHF. The CDR3 DNA reads as TGTGCCAGCAGCGCGGAGGGGCAGGCGGGCTATTCACCCCTCCACTTT.

The V gene is TRBV6-1, the J gene TRBJ1-3; D perhaps matches TRBD1 (5 bases). Looked up from germline, CDR1 is MNHNS and CDR2 is SASEGT. The CDR3 has 16 amino acids. Trimming took off 3 bases at V and 0 bases at J, with 12 bases between the two ends. The DNA of the CDR3 is TGTGCCAGCAGTGATGGGCAGGGATTCTCTGGAAACACCATATATTTT. Its protein product is CASSDGQGFSGNTIYF.

The V and J genes are TRBV5-8 and TRBJ1-2; D might be TRBD1 (5 bases). Trimming stripped 0 bases from V and 3 bases from J, with 9 bases between. There are 14 residues in the CDR3. Germline V gives CDR1 SGHTS, CDR2 YDEGEE. The CDR3 spells CASSLEGRDYGYTF. In DNA form, the CDR3 reads TGTGCCAGCAGCTTGGAGGGGCGCGACTATGGCTACACCTTC.

The gene calls are TRBV18 and TRBJ2-1; no firm D call. The germline gives CDR1 KGHSH, CDR2 LQKENI. CDR3 length: 13 amino acids. Trimming took 2 bases from V and 8 from J, leaving 10 bases between them. The CDR3 is CASSPAFGDEQFF. The CDR3 DNA follows: TGTGCCAGCTCACCAGCTTTTGGGGATGAGCAGTTCTTC.

This chain joins TRBV27 and TRBJ2-2; D is possibly TRBD1 (6 bases). V was trimmed by 7 bases and J by 0 bases, leaving 15 bases between them. From germline, CDR1 is MNHEY and CDR2 SMNVEV (reference sequence). CDR3 length: 16 residues. CDR3 in DNA: TGTGCCAGCAACCCCTACAGGGAAGCGAACACCGGGGAGCTGTTTTTT. Translation: CASNPYREANTGELFF.

V is TRBV28 and J is TRBJ2-7; the match to TRBD2 covers 11 bases. Germline V gene lookup returns CDR1 MDHEN and CDR2 SYDVKM. This CDR3 spans 14 amino acids. J lost 6 bases, V lost 5 bases, and 6 bases had no gene match. The CDR3 loop is CASSRSGGVREQYF. The CDR3 nucleotides are TGTGCCAGCAGTCGTAGCGGGGGGGTCCGCGAGCAGTACTTC.

The rearrangement links TRBV30 to TRBJ1-2; TRBD1 matches at 8 bases. The V segment lost 5 bases and the J segment 4 bases; nucleotides outside the gene matches: 12. This CDR3 region has 15 residues. Germline lookup yields CDR1 GTSNPN and CDR2 SVGIG (reference sequence). The CDR3: CAWAGQGRVFYGYTF. The CDR3 nucleotides read TGTGCCTGGGCAGGACAGGGAAGGGTGTTCTATGGCTACACCTTC.

The sample holds one count of this clone. The chain carries TRBV11-2 and TRBJ1-3; unclear D gene. CDR1 is SGHAT, CDR2 FQNNGV, per germline. The CDR3 contains 16 residues. Trimming took 5 bases from V and 4 from J, leaving 18 bases between them. CDR3 DNA sequence: TGTGCCAGCAGCCGTTTTAATTCCTTAGGAGGAAACACCATATATTTT. It codes for CASSRFNSLGGNTIYF.

The gene calls are TRBV28 and TRBJ2-7, with 8 bases identical to TRBD2. V lost 7 bases and J lost 5; bases outside the gene matches: 13. Germline V gives CDR1 MDHEN, CDR2 SYDVKM. The CDR3 spans 15 residues. In DNA, the CDR3 is TGTGCCAGCATCCCGGGGACGGGGGGGAACGACGAGCAGTACTTC. This translates into CASIPGTGGNDEQYF. Supplemented by reference TRBV28 and TRBJ2-7, the full variable domain reads DVKVTQSSRYLVKRTGEKVFLECVQDMDHENMFWYRQDPGLGLRLIYFSYDVKMKEKGDIPEGYSVSREKKERFSLILESASTNQTSMYLCASIPGTGGNDEQYFGPGTRLTVT.

CDR3 protein: CASGRQINYGYTF. CDR3 coding DNA: TGTGCCAGTGGAAGACAGATTAACTATGGCTACACCTTC. This rearrangement joins TRBV6-6 to TRBJ1-2, with D maybe TRBD1 (5 bases). Germline V gene data show CDR1 as MNHNY and CDR2 as SVGAGI (reference sequence). Trimming shortened V by 9 bases and J by 1 base, and 12 bases separated the two germline ends. This CDR3 is 13 amino acids long.

The chain recombines TRBV3-1 (or the pseudogene TRBV3-2) with TRBJ1-1; perhaps TRBD1 as D (6 bases). The ends were cut back, 1 base at V and 6 bases at J, with 12 bases in the middle. Per the germline V gene, CDR1 is LGHDT and CDR2 is YNNKEL (reference sequence). The CDR3 loop spans 14 amino acids. The DNA for the CDR3 is TGTGCCAGCAGCCAAGTAGGGGGGAAAGCTGAAGCTTTCTTT. Encoded protein: CASSQVGGKAEAFF.

The chain uses TRBV19 and TRBJ1-1, with 9 nucleotides matching TRBD1. The CDR3 has 16 residues. Germline V gene lookup returns CDR1 LNHDA and CDR2 SQIVND (reference sequence). V was clipped by 6 bases and J by 1 base; unmatched bases: 9. The CDR3 DNA is TGTGCCAGTAGCAATACAGGGGGCGCTGGGAACACTGAAGCTTTCTTT. It is translated as CASSNTGGAGNTEAFF.

V usage is TRBV3-1 (or the pseudogene TRBV3-2) and J usage is TRBJ2-7; 9 bases map to TRBD1. Germline V gene sequence: CDR1 LGHDT, CDR2 YNNKEL (reference sequence). The length of the CDR3 is 14 residues. The V gene end was trimmed by 4 bases and the J gene end by 5 bases; junction bases not matched to a gene: 6. This chain's CDR3 is CASSPRRDRDEQYF. Here the CDR3 DNA reads TGTGCCAGCAGCCCCAGGCGGGACAGGGACGAGCAGTACTTC.

The chain is built from TRBV5-6 and TRBJ2-7; the match to TRBD1 covers 10 bases. Per germline, CDR1 SGHDT and CDR2 YYEEEE. V shed 4 bases and J 5 bases; nucleotides not matched to a gene: 6. This CDR3 comprises 14 residues. The CDR3 sequence is CASSQTGGLDEQYF. For the CDR3, the DNA is TGTGCCAGCAGCCAGACAGGGGGCCTAGACGAGCAGTACTTC.

The chain employs TRBV9 and TRBJ1-6; D call uncertain. The germline V and J ends were trimmed by 4 bases and 7 bases, with 9 bases remaining between them. The CDR3 sequence is 13 residues long. The germline gives CDR1 SGDLS, CDR2 YYNGEE. CDR3 coding DNA: TGTGCCAGCAGCTCCCAGACCAATTCACCCCTCCACTTT. Amino acids: CASSSQTNSPLHF.

The CDR3 loop reads CASSYSGQSNQPQHF. DNA for the CDR3: TGTGCCAGCAGTTACTCGGGACAGAGCAATCAGCCCCAGCATTTT. This chain connects TRBV6-5 to TRBJ1-5; TRBD1 matches at 7 bases. The V segment lost 0 bases and the J segment 1 base; nucleotides outside the gene matches: 0. Germline CDR1 MNHEY, CDR2 SVGAGI. The CDR3 covers 15 residues.

This clone appeared a single time. V usage is TRBV29-1 and J usage is TRBJ1-1, with D hard to call. CDR3 size: 15 residues. Trimming took off 5 bases at V and 1 base at J, with 17 bases between the two ends. Germline loops: CDR1 SQVTM, CDR2 ANQGSEA. The DNA of the CDR3 is TGCAGCGTTAGGAAGTCGGGAGGTTGGAACACTGAAGCTTTCTTT. This codes for CSVRKSGGWNTEAFF.

V and J are TRBV29-1 and TRBJ2-7; D possibly corresponds to TRBD1 (8 bases). The V and J ends lost 6 bases and 2 bases respectively, with 20 bases between them. Germline loops: CDR1 SQVTM, CDR2 ANQGSEA. The CDR3 length is 15 residues. In DNA form, the CDR3 reads TGCAGCGTGGACGATGACAGGGGAGGGACCTACGAGCAGTACTTC. Translated: CSVDDDRGGTYEQYF.

The J gene is TRBJ2-7, the V gene TRBV19; TRBD2 is a possible D gene (5 bases). V was pared by 2 bases and J by 7 bases, with 18 bases between. There are 15 residues in the CDR3. The germline gives CDR1 LNHDA, CDR2 SQIVND (reference sequence). Here the CDR3 DNA reads TGTGCCAGTAGTATACATTCGACGGGGATCGGGGAGCAGTACTTC. This encodes CASSIHSTGIGEQYF.

The V call is TRBV19, the J call TRBJ2-4, with D possibly TRBD2 on 5 matching bases. Germline CDR1 and CDR2: LNHDA and SQIVND (reference sequence). This CDR3 comprises 16 residues. V was trimmed by 1 base and J by 3 bases, leaving 13 bases between them. CDR3 bases: TGTGCCAGTAGTATAGGACCGGCGGGCAGCAAAAACATTCAGTACTTC. Its translation is CASSIGPAGSKNIQYF.

This chain links TRBV7-8 with TRBJ1-4; D may be TRBD1 (6 bases). V shed 1 base and J shed 5 bases, with 14 bases lying between them. The CDR3 is 16 amino acids. Germline V gene data show CDR1 as SGHVS and CDR2 as FQNEAQ. CDR3: CASSLESAGENEKLFF. DNA of the CDR3: TGTGCCAGCAGCTTAGAGTCCGCAGGGGAAAATGAAAAACTGTTTTTT.

The chain uses TRBV7-6 and TRBJ1-1; D might be TRBD1 (5 bases). This CDR3 region has 13 residues. Trimming stripped 5 bases from V and 1 base from J, with 8 bases between. The germline gives CDR1 SGHVS, CDR2 FNYEAQ. The CDR3 sequence: CASSQQENTEAFF. The DNA of the CDR3 is TGTGCCAGCAGCCAACAGGAGAACACTGAAGCTTTCTTT.

For the CDR3, the DNA is TGCAGCGTAGGAAACAGGGAGGGTAATTCACCCCTCCACTTT. This gives the protein CSVGNREGNSPLHF. The V gene is TRBV29-1, the J gene TRBJ1-6, with TRBD1 as a possible D gene (6 bases). Germline values: CDR1 SQVTM, CDR2 ANQGSEA. V was shortened by 6 bases and J by 6 bases, with 15 bases between the two germline ends. This CDR3 region has 14 residues.

The chain carries TRBV18 and TRBJ1-3; tentative D call: TRBD1 (5 bases). In germline, CDR1 is KGHSH, CDR2 LQKENI. This CDR3 comprises 16 residues. Trimming cost V 1 base and J 2 bases, with 12 bases left between them. CDR3 sequence reads: CASSPLGVNPGNTIYF. The CDR3 DNA follows: TGTGCCAGCTCACCACTGGGGGTCAACCCTGGAAACACCATATATTTT.

This rearrangement joins TRBV3-1 (or the pseudogene TRBV3-2) to TRBJ1-2; tentative D call: TRBD1 (5 bases). This CDR3 contains 12 residues. CDR1 is LGHDT, CDR2 YNNKEL, per germline (reference sequence). V shed 3 bases and J shed 8 bases, with 10 bases lying between them. The CDR3 protein is CASSQGGRGYTF. CDR3 DNA: TGTGCCAGCAGCCAGGGGGGTAGGGGCTACACCTTC.

The V and J genes are TRBV5-4 and TRBJ1-1; 8 positions match TRBD1. The trim removed 5 bases at V and 5 bases at J, leaving 8 bases unmatched. The V gene's germline CDR1 is SGHNT and CDR2 YYREEE (reference sequence). This CDR3 contains 14 residues. DNA for the CDR3: TGTGCCAGCAGGACAGGGGTGTTGGGGACTGAAGCTTTCTTT. Translated: CASRTGVLGTEAFF.

This chain connects TRBV6-5 to TRBJ1-2, with a possible D match to TRBD1 (5 bases). Germline loops: CDR1 MNHEY, CDR2 SVGAGI. Trimming removed 9 bases at V and 5 bases at J, with 22 bases between. The CDR3 is made up of 15 amino acids. The CDR3 DNA sequence: TGTGCCAGTTACGAGAACGGACTGGGGCGTTATGGCTACACCTTC. This encodes CASYENGLGRYGYTF.

Only a few counts were recorded for this clone. The CDR3 is CASSAGVNGNTIYF. CDR3 nucleotides: TGTGCCAGCAGTGCCGGTGTTAATGGAAACACCATATATTTT. V is TRBV25-1 and J is TRBJ1-3; no clear D. Trimming took off 4 bases at V and 3 bases at J, with 10 bases between the two ends. Germline CDR1 reads MGHDK; CDR2 reads SYGVNS. The CDR3 runs to 14 residues.

This clone was counted once. The rearrangement uses TRBV6-5 and TRBJ1-6; possibly TRBD1 for D (5 bases). The V end lost 10 bases, the J end lost 6 bases, and 13 bases lay between the germline ends. This CDR3 has 13 residues. The germline V gene encodes CDR1 MNHEY and CDR2 SVGAGI. The CDR3 loop reads CAIWGGFNSPLHF. CDR3 coding DNA: TGTGCCATCTGGGGGGGTTTTAATTCACCCCTCCACTTT.

This clone was observed a handful of times. CDR3 in DNA: TGTGCCTGGAGTTTTACGGCGAACACTGAAGCTTTCTTT. Translation gives CAWSFTANTEAFF. This chain joins TRBV30 and TRBJ1-1; D unclear. With 2 bases removed from V and 1 base from J, the gap between germline ends came to 8 bases. Per germline, CDR1 GTSNPN and CDR2 SVGIG (reference sequence). The CDR3 runs 13 residues.

The V gene is TRBV19, the J gene TRBJ1-1, with 7 bases aligning to TRBD1. Germline loops: CDR1 LNHDA, CDR2 SQIVND (reference sequence). The V segment lost 7 bases and the J segment 6 bases; nucleotides outside the gene matches: 2. The CDR3 totals 11 residues. This CDR3 reads CASNRGAEAFF. In DNA form, the CDR3 reads TGTGCCAGTAACAGGGGCGCTGAAGCTTTCTTT.